This TCR beta chain was observed in a study of T cell responses to AZD1222 COVID-19 vaccine. Some clones are missing from TCRdb's copy, which holds only in-frame ones; the method was immunoSEQ multiplex PCR. Of almost 80,000 clones listed, roughly 90% are singletons. Study outcomes and limitations: The breadth and depth of Spike-specific TCRs increased once two AZD1222 doses had been given. The CD4 TCRs associated with vaccination extended across spike and predominated at 160-218 and 743-854. Females outnumbered males among donors, who were mostly white British; clonal diversity was possibly underestimated.

Trimming took 5 bases from V and 6 from J, leaving 4 bases between them. Germline loops: CDR1 LNHDA, CDR2 SQIVND (reference sequence). The CDR3 has 11 amino acids. This clone was picked up a small number of times. The antigen remains unidentified. The sequence derives from an adult in good health. J is TRBJ1-4 and V is TRBV19, with D uncertain. Sequenced here: peripheral blood, sampled on day 0 of AZD1222 vaccination. CDR3 protein: CASSDYEKLFF. For the CDR3, the DNA is TGTGCCAGTAGTGACTATGAAAAACTGTTTTTT.